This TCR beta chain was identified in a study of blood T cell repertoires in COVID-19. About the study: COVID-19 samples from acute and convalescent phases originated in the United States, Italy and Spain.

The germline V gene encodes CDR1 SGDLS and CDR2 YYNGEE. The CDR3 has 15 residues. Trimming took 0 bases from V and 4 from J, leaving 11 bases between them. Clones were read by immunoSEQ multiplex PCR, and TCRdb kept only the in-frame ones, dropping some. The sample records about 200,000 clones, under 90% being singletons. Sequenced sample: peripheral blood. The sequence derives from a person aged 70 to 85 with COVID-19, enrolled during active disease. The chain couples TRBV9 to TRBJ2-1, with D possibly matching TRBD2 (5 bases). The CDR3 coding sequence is TGTGCCAGCAGCGTAGGAGGGAGTGGATACAATGAGCAGTTCTTC. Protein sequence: CASSVGGSGYNEQFF.